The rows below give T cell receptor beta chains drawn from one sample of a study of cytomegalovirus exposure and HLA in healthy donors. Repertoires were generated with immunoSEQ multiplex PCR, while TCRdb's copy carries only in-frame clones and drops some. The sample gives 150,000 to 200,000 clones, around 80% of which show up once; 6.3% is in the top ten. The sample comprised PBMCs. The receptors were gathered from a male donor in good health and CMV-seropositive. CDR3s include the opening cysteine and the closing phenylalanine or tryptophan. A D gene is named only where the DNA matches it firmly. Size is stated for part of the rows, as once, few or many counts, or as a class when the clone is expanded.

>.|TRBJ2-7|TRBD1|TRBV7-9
TGTGCCAGCAATAACCGGGACAGGGGGCTCTACGAGCAGTACTTC
CASNNRDRGLYEQYF
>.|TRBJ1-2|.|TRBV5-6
TGTGCCAGCAGCTCCTACGACAGGAAGGCTAACTATGGCTACACCTTC
CASSSYDRKANYGYTF
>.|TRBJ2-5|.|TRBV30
TGTGCCTGGAGTGTTCAGGCACTTGGGGGGGAGACCCAGTACTTC
CAWSVQALGGETQYF
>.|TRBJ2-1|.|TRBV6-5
TGTGCCAGCAGCCTCAGCGCCTACAATGAGCAGTTCTTC
CASSLSAYNEQFF
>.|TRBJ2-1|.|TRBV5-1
TGCGCCAGCAGCTTCGCGGGGAGCTCCTACAATGAGCAGTTCTTC
CASSFAGSSYNEQFF
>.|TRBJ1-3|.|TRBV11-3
TGTGCCAGCAGCTTAGCCTCGACCATATATTTT
CASSLASTIYF
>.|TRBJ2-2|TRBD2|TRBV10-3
TGTGCCATCAGTGCGGCTAGCGGGAGACTGGGCACCGGGGAGCTGTTTTTT
CAISAASGRLGTGELFF
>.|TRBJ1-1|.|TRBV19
TGTGCCAGTAGTATTCGGGAAGGAGAGAACACTGAAGCTTTCTTT
CASSIREGENTEAFF
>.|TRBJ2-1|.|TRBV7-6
TGTGCCAGCAGCTCAACTGGGGGGAATGAGCAGTTCTTC
CASSSTGGNEQFF
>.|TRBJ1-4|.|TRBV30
TGTGCCTGGAGTGTTCTAGAAAAACTGTTTTTT
CAWSVLEKLFF
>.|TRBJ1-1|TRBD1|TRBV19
TGTGCCAGCATACAGGGGAAGAACACTGAAGCTTTCTTT
CASIQGKNTEAFF
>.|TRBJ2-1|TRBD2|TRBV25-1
TGTGCCAGCAGTGAACCCGGGAGGGCCTCCTACAATGAGCAGTTCTTC
CASSEPGRASYNEQFF
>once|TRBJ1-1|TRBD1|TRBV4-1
TGCGCCAGCAGCCAAGAGGGGACAGGCCGGTCTGAAGCTTTCTTT
CASSQEGTGRSEAFF
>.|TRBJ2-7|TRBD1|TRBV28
TGTGCCAGCAGTCCGACAGGGGCGAACGAGCAGTACTTC
CASSPTGANEQYF
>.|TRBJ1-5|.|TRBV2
TGTGCCAGCAGTGATGAAAGGGGAGGTGGCAATCAGCCCCAGCATTTT
CASSDERGGGNQPQHF
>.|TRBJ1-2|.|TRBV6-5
TGTGCCAGCAGTTACCCGGAGGAGGCCGGGAGGGATGGCTACACCTTC
CASSYPEEAGRDGYTF
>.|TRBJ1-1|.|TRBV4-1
TGCGCCAGCAGCGCTCTCCGGGGGAACACTGAAGCTTTCTTT
CASSALRGNTEAFF
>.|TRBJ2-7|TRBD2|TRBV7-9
TGTGCCAGCAGCGCGGCTGGACTAGCGGGAGACTACGAGCAGTACTTC
CASSAAGLAGDYEQYF
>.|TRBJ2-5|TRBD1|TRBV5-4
TGTGCCAGCAGCACCCGGGACAGGTACCAAGAGACCCAGTACTTC
CASSTRDRYQETQYF
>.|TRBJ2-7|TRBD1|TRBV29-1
TGCAGCGTTGGACCAGGGGGCAACGAGCAGTACTTC
CSVGPGGNEQYF
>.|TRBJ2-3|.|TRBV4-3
TGCGCCAGCAGCATGCTTACTGCAGATACGCAGTATTTT
CASSMLTADTQYF
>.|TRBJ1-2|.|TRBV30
TGTGCCTGGAGCAACAGGGCCGATGGCTACACCTTC
CAWSNRADGYTF
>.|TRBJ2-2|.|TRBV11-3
TGTGCCAGCAGCTTACAGGGTTGGACCGGGGAGCTGTTTTTT
CASSLQGWTGELFF
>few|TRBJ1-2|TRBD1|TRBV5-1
TGCGCCAGCAGCTTGGGGGGGACAGATGCTCATGGCTACACCTTC
CASSLGGTDAHGYTF
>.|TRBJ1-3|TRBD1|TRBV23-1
TGCGCCAGCAGTCAAGACCGGGACAGACCGAGAAACACCATATATTTT
CASSQDRDRPRNTIYF
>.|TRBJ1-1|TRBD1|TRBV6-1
TGTGCCAGCGACTTAGGGGGCCAAGGAACTGAAGCTTTCTTT
CASDLGGQGTEAFF
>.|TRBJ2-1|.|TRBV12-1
TGTGCTAGGGGCGGGAGCGGCAATGAGCAGTTCTTC
CARGGSGNEQFF
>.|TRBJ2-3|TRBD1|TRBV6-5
TGTGCCAGCAGGCGTACAGGGGACCTGGGGGATACGCAGTATTTT
CASRRTGDLGDTQYF
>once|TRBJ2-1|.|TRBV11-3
TGTGCCAGCAGCTTAGATCCACGAGTCAATGAGCAGTTCTTC
CASSLDPRVNEQFF
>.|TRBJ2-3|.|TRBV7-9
TGTGCCAGCAGCTCCGGGTCGAGCACAGATACGCAGTATTTT
CASSSGSSTDTQYF
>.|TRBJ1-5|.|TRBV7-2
TGTGCCAGCAGCTTGGATGGGGGCGGCAATCAGCCCCAGCATTTT
CASSLDGGGNQPQHF
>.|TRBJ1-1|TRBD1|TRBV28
TGTGCCAGCAGTTCCGCCCGAGGACAGGGGAACTCTGAAGCTTTCTTT
CASSSARGQGNSEAFF
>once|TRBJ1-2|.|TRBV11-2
TGTGCCAGCAGCTATAGCACAACAGGGATGGGGAATAGCTATGGCTACACCTTC
CASSYSTTGMGNSYGYTF
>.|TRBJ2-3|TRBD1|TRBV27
TGTGCCAGCAGCTACCCGGGACAGGGGGCGTGGGGCACAGATACGCAGTATTTT
CASSYPGQGAWGTDTQYF
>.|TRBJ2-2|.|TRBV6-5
TGTGCCAGCAGTTACTCGCGACACTTGAACACCGGGGAGCTGTTTTTT
CASSYSRHLNTGELFF
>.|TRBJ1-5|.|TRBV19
TGTGCCAGTAGTCAGCGGACGTTCAATCAGCCCCAGCATTTT
CASSQRTFNQPQHF
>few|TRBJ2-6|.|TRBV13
TGTGCCAGCACCCCTAGGATCTCTGGGGCCAACGTCCTGACTTTC
CASTPRISGANVLTF
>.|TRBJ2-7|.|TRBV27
TGTGCCAGCAGTTTAAAGGGGGTCCTCCGCGAGCAGTACTTC
CASSLKGVLREQYF
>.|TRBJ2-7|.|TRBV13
TGTGCCAGCAGGGCAGGGTATGAAGAGCAGTACTTC
CASRAGYEEQYF
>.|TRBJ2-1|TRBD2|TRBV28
TGTGCCAGCGACCTTAGCGGGAGCTCCTACAATGAGCAGTTCTTC
CASDLSGSSYNEQFF
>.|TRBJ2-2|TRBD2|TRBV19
TGTGCCAGTAGCTTAAAGGGACTAGCGGCGAACACCGGGGAGCTGTTTTTT
CASSLKGLAANTGELFF